This is a list of T cell receptor beta chains from one sample in a study of OX40 agonist ivuxolimab in advanced cancers. Assay: immunoSEQ multiplex PCR; the TCRdb copy retains only in-frame clones and omits some. This sample has around 80,000 clones, with more than 70% found just once. Material: CD4+ or CD8+ T cells sorted from blood, obtained in a trial of the OX40 agonist ivuxolimab. The origin of the receptors is an adult with an advanced solid tumor such as melanoma, head and neck, liver or kidney cancer. Both conserved end residues are part of each CDR3. Each record gives: V gene, CDR3 protein.

>TRBV5-1
CASNVGGGTYEQYF
>TRBV16
CASSPPPGVNSYEQYF
>TRBV2
CAGGDRLDSPLHF
>TRBV18
CASSPPTVQDTQYF
>TRBV6-1
CASSAAGTENGYTF
>TRBV19
CASSIDRTGIGAFF
>TRBV4-2
CASSPGQLDEKLFF
>TRBV11-1
CASSLATGGTEAFF
>TRBV5-6
CASSLDPDRPWNTEAFF
>TRBV6-1
CASSRDIGDSPLHF
>TRBV5-1
CASSPVSGGAREQFF
>TRBV14
CASSQLGPRDYGYTF
>TRBV12-5
CASGAGQTYQETQYF
>TRBV2
CASSPQNSPLHF
>TRBV19
CASSIPTLNTYGYTF
>TRBV7-6
CASSWGGPYNEQFF
>TRBV4-1
CASSQGSRAYEQYF
>TRBV28
CASSLEQGINEQFF
>TRBV25-1
CASSDPGPDFYGYTF
>TRBV4-1
CASSPLSGTGGSYEQYF
>TRBV20-1
CSAGHVGEQYF
>TRBV18
CASSQGHPRSYTF
>TRBV5-4
CASSRDRGGQETQYF
>TRBV28
CASSSTEAFF
>TRBV28
CASSPGLVYEQYF
>TRBV29-1
CSVAVQGGGELFF
>TRBV28
CASRNRRYGYTF
>TRBV5-4
CASSPDRAYEQYF
>TRBV27
CASSLVGSGNQPQHF
>TRBV6-1
CATRQGASTDTQYF
>TRBV7-2
CASSFDGSGTYYEQYF
>TRBV5-4
CASSLDSRRYF
>TRBV13
CASSLGLGLAGPGTQYF
>TRBV10-3
CATRSGGDGYGYTF
>TRBV10-3
CAIKSTGAREKLFF
>TRBV15
CATSRERGAGSQPQHF
>TRBV5-1
CASSLEGNPGANVLTF
>TRBV4-1
CASSQESNEGANTEAFF
>TRBV6-6
CAVVYDMNTEAFF
>TRBV19
CASSIGPGPPDGAFF
>TRBV9
CASSVDLGNEQYF
>TRBV4-2
CASSEEGPKETQYF
>TRBV11-1
CASSHGAGRDTQYF
>TRBV6-4
CASSDSGGSTEAFF
>TRBV7-2
CASTRGGWETQYF
>TRBV4-1
CASSHPGRTYYNEQFF
>TRBV30
CAWRPTGTGGYTF
>TRBV7-2
CASSLVGGQANYGYTF
>TRBV5-6
CASSFSARDILF
>TRBV25-1
CASSGQGGTEAFF
>TRBV7-2
CASSSQGYSNQPQHF
>TRBV9
CASSATLEGEKLFF
>TRBV10-1
CASSFGLNTEAFF